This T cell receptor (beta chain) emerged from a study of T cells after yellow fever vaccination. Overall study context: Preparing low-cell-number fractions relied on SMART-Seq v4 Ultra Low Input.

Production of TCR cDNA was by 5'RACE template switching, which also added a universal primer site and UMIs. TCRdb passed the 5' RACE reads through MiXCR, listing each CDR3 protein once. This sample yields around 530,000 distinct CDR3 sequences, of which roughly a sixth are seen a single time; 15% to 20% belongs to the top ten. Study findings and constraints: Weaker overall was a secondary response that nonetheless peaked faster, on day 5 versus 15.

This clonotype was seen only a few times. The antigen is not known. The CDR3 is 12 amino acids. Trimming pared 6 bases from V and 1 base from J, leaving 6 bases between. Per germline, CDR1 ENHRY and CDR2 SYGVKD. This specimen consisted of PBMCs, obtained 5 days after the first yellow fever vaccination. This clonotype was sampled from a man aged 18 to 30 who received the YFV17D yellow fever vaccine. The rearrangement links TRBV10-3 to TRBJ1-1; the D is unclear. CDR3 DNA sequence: TGTGCCATCAGAGGGTGGAACACTGAAGCTTTCTTT. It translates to CAIRGWNTEAFF.